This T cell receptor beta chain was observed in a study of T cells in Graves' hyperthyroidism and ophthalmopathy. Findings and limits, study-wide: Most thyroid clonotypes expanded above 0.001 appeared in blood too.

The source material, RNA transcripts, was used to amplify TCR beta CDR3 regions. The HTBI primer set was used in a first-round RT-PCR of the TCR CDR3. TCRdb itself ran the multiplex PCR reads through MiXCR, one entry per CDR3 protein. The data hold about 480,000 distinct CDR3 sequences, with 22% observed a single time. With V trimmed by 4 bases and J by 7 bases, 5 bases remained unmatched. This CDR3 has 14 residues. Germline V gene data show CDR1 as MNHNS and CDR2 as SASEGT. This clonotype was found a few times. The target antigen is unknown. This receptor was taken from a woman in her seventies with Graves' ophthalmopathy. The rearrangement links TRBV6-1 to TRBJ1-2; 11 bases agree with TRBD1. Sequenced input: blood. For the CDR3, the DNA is TGTGCCAGCAGTGGGACAGGGGGCGGGAGTGGCTACACCTTC. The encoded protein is CASSGTGGGSGYTF.